This TCR beta chain was found in a study of blood T cell repertoires in COVID-19. About the study: Both acute and convalescent COVID-19 samples were obtained from the United States, Italy and Spain. The analysed material was cDNA or gDNA that came from T cells, B-cell-depleted T cells, or PBMCs.

Original processing notes: For nucleated cells, counts were estimated from reference gene primer amplification. Libraries were prepared by immunoSEQ multiplex PCR; TCRdb keeps only in-frame clonotypes and omits some of them. V and J calls and clone size are those listed in that table; D and trimming were worked out from the DNA. Of roughly 200,000 clones in the sample, 80% to 90% were seen once. The CDR3 is 15 amino acids. The J segment lost 3 bases and the V segment lost 0 bases, leaving 3 bases of the junction unmatched. Germline CDR1 and CDR2: SGDLS and YYNGEE. V and J are TRBV9 and TRBJ2-3, with TRBD2 matching over 8 bases. The receptor's source is a human donor in a cohort sampled during active COVID-19. The sequenced sample was peripheral blood. In nucleotides, the CDR3 is TGTGCCAGCAGCGTAGCGGGGGGGCTGACAGATACGCAGTATTTT. Encoded protein: CASSVAGGLTDTQYF.